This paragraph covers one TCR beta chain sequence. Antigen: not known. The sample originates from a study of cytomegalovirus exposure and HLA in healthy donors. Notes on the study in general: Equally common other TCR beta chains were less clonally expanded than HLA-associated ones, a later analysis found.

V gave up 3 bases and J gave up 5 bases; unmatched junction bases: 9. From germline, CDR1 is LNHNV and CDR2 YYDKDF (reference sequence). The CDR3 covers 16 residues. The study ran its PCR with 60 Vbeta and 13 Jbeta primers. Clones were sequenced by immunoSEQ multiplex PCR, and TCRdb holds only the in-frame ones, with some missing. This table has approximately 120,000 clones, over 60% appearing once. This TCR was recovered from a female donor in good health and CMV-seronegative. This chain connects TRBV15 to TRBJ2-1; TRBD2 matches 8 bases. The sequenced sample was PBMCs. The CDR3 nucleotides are TGTGCCACCAGCAGGACTACGGGGGGGCTCGACAATGAGCAGTTCTTC. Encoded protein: CATSRTTGGLDNEQFF.